Listed below are T cell receptor beta chains from one sample, sequenced in a study of T cell changes during pregnancy in multiple sclerosis. Sequencing used immunoSEQ multiplex PCR; TCRdb keeps in-frame clones, though not all of them. The table records around 40,000 clones, about 89% of them present only once. The sample in question was CD4+ T cells from peripheral blood mononuclear cells, obtained in the third trimester of pregnancy. The receptor source for this set is a female donor in good health, enrolled as a control in a pregnancy study. Both conserved end residues are part of each CDR3. D genes are given only for firm matches. Part of the rows lack a size; the others show once, few, many or a class for expanded clones.

clone size | J gene | D gene | V gene | CDR3 protein | CDR3 DNA
once | TRBJ1-2 | TRBD1 | TRBV5-6 | CASSSPGQGAIGGYTF | TGTGCCAGCAGTTCGCCGGGACAGGGGGCGATCGGCGGCTACACCTTC
- | TRBJ2-7 | TRBD2 | TRBV27 | CASSSTSGADEQYF | TGTGCCAGCAGTTCGACTAGCGGAGCGGACGAGCAGTACTTC
- | TRBJ2-3 | TRBD1 | TRBV19 | CASSKGAWSPTDTDTQYF | TGTGCCAGTAGTAAGGGGGCCTGGTCCCCGACGGACACAGATACGCAGTATTTT
- | TRBJ1-1 | TRBD1 | TRBV5-1 | CASSQDQPGQGASFF | TGCGCCAGCAGCCAAGATCAGCCGGGACAGGGGGCTTCCTTCTTT
- | TRBJ2-3 | TRBD2 | TRBV2 | CASRQTSGSSADTQYF | TGTGCCAGCAGACAAACTAGCGGGAGTTCGGCAGATACGCAGTATTTT
- | TRBJ2-1 | TRBD2 | TRBV7-2 | CASSPRTSGLWDEQFF | TGTGCCAGCAGCCCGAGGACTAGCGGCCTTTGGGATGAGCAGTTCTTC
- | TRBJ1-5 | - | TRBV19 | CASSRDHGGQPQHF | TGTGCCAGTAGTAGGGATCACGGAGGACAGCCCCAGCATTTT
- | TRBJ2-1 | - | TRBV28 | CASSRTGSSYNEQFF | TGTGCCAGCAGTCGAACAGGGAGCTCCTACAATGAGCAGTTCTTC
- | TRBJ1-2 | TRBD1 | TRBV4-3 | CASSRSGTGLNYGYTF | TGCGCCAGCAGCCGTTCCGGGACAGGGCTTAACTATGGCTACACCTTC
- | TRBJ2-1 | TRBD2 | TRBV11-1 | CASSASGLNNEQFF | TGTGCCAGCTCAGCTAGCGGGCTCAACAATGAGCAGTTCTTC
- | TRBJ2-7 | TRBD1 | TRBV19 | CASSPGQRGEQYF | TGTGCCAGTAGCCCGGGACAGCGCGGCGAGCAGTACTTC